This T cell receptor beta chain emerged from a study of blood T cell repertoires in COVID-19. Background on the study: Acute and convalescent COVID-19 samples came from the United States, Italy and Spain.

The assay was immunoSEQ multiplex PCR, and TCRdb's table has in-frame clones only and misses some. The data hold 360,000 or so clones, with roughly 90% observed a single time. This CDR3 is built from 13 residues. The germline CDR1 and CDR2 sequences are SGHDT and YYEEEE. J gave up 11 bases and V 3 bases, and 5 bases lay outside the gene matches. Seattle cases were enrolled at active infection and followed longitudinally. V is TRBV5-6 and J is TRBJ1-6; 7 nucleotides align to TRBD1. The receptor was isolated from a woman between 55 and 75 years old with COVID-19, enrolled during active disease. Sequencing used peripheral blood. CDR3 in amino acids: CASSSTGVPPLHF. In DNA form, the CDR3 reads TGTGCCAGCAGCTCAACAGGGGTGCCACCCCTCCACTTT.